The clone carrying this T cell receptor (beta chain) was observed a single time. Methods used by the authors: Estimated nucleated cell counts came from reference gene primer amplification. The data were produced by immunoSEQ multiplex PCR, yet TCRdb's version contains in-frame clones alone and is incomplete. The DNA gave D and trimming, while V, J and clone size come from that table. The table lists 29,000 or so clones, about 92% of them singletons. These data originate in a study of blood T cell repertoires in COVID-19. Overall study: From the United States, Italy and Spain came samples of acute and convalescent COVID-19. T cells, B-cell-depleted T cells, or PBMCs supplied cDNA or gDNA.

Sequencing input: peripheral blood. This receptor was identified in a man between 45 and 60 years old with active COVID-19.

CDR3 sequence: CASSPGQSWHQETQYF. Written as DNA, the CDR3 is TGTGCCAGCAGTCCCGGACAGAGCTGGCACCAAGAGACCCAGTACTTC. J is TRBJ2-5 and V is TRBV27; possibly TRBD1 for D (6 bases). CDR1 and CDR2 (germline): MNHEY, SMNVEV (reference sequence). This CDR3 is 16 amino acids long. V lost 5 bases and J lost 0, with 16 bases in between.